The 4 T cell receptor beta chains in this list originate from one sample, sequenced in a study of cytomegalovirus exposure and HLA in healthy donors. A multiplex PCR was run with 60 Vbeta primers and 13 Jbeta primers. This table comes from immunoSEQ multiplex PCR, and its TCRdb copy is limited to in-frame clones, with some not included. Of more than 150,000 clones in the sample, just over 75% were seen once. Sequencing input: PBMCs. The receptors stem from a man younger than 35 in good health and CMV-seronegative.

The chain recombines TRBV5-1 with TRBJ1-3; D ambiguous. Trimming removed 2 bases from V and 0 bases from J, with 12 bases in between. There are 16 residues in the CDR3. CDR1 SGHRS and CDR2 YFSETQ come from the germline V gene. In DNA, the CDR3 is TGCGCCAGCAGCTTCCTCCTGGGCAGCTCTGGAAACACCATATATTTT. This sequence encodes CASSFLLGSSGNTIYF.

CDR3 protein: CASSLSVMNTEAFF. The CDR3 nucleotides read TGTGCCAGCTCACTGTCTGTTATGAACACTGAAGCTTTCTTT. The genes are TRBV18 and TRBJ1-1; D is unresolved. The V end was cut by 4 bases, the J end by 0 bases, with 9 bases between. The CDR3 totals 14 residues. CDR1 and CDR2 from the germline V gene are KGHSH and LQKENI.

The chain is built from TRBV7-8 and TRBJ1-5, with D possibly TRBD1 on 5 matching bases. The CDR3 runs to 15 residues. Germline loops: CDR1 SGHVS, CDR2 FQNEAQ. The germline V and J ends were trimmed by 0 bases and 3 bases, with 9 bases remaining between them. The CDR3 DNA sequence: TGTGCCAGCAGCTTAGCGACACAGGTCAATCAGCCCCAGCATTTT. It translates to CASSLATQVNQPQHF.

The CDR3 spells CASRAGTGVLTEAFF. For the CDR3, the DNA is TGTGCCAGCAGAGCCGGGACAGGGGTGTTGACTGAAGCTTTCTTT. The J gene is TRBJ1-1, the V gene TRBV6-6; 10 bases agree with TRBD1. Germline loops: CDR1 MNHNY, CDR2 SVGAGI (reference sequence). CDR3 length equals 15 residues. With V trimmed by 6 bases and J by 5 bases, 9 bases remained unmatched.